The sequence of this TCR beta chain was determined in a study of blood T cells in healthy people across ages. This clonotype was observed a handful of times. The antigen is not known. CDR3 length: 16 amino acids. The germline gives CDR1 SGHRS, CDR2 YFSETQ. The V segment lost 3 bases and the J segment 1 base; nucleotides outside the gene matches: 5. Whole-study findings and limits: Those diversity estimates obtained from one million T cells were thought to be underestimates.

Using a J-beta primer mix together with a sample-barcoded 5' primer, a second PCR was run for about 6 to 11 cycles. Each cDNA molecule was tagged by a template-switch adaptor with 12 random nucleotides. TCRdb called the 5' RACE reads again in MiXCR, with one record for every CDR3 protein. The data contain just over 800,000 distinct CDR3 sequences, about 62% of them singletons. The sequenced sample consisted of blood. J is TRBJ2-7 and V is TRBV5-1, with TRBD2 matching over 12 bases. The TCR comes from a man aged 25-40 years in good health. CDR3 sequence: CASSSSGLAGSYEQYF. In DNA form, the CDR3 reads TGCGCCAGCAGCTCCTCTGGACTAGCGGGGTCCTACGAGCAGTACTTC.